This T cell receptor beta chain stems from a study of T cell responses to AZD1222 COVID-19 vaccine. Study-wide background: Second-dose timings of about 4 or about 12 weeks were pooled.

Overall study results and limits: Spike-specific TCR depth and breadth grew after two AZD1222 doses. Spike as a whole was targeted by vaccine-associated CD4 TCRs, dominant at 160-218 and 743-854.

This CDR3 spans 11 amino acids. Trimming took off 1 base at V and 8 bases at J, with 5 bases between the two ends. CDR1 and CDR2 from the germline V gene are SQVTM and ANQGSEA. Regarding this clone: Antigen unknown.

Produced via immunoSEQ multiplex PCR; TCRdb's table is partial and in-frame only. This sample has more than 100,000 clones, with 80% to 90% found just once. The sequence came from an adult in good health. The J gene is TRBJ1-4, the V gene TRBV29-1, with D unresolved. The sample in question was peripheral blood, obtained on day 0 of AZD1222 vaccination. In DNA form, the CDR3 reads TGCAGCGTTGAAGTTCAGGAAAAACTGTTTTTT. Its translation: CSVEVQEKLFF.